This T cell receptor (beta chain) was recovered during a study of T cell changes during pregnancy in multiple sclerosis (dated by TCRdb to the late 2010s). Context from the whole study: The study examined how the T cell repertoire changed over the course of pregnancy in women with multiple sclerosis.

The protocol used for the library was the immunoSEQ multiplex PCR assay. As stored in TCRdb, this immuneACCESS dataset retains in-frame rearrangements with V and J assigned. A fraction of the clones does not appear; measured against another copy, unresolved V genes explain less than half of the discrepancy, and the remainder lacks a known reason. The sample has about 76,000 clones on record, 93% of them singletons. The ten largest make up 2.5% to 3% of the sample. Regarding this clone: Its binding antigen is unknown. The sample holds no much larger clone one base away, and base qualities are not on file.

From the germline V gene, CDR1 is SGDLS and CDR2 is YYNGEE. A distance of 20 bases separates the germline ends of V and J, which lose 4 bases and 9 bases respectively. The CDR3 holds 16 amino acids from the cysteine to the phenylalanine. Here the CDR3 DNA is all that survives: 48 bases in frame from base 1. This sample comprised peripheral blood, obtained in the second trimester of pregnancy. The rearranged segments are TRBV9 and TRBJ1-6, with a tentative D gene TRBD1 over 6 matching bases. This TCR was recovered from a female donor with multiple sclerosis, enrolled in a pregnancy study. Here the CDR3 is given as CASSPTGVGALSPLHF. The nucleotide sequence is TGTGCCAGCAGCCCTACCGGGGTGGGGGCGCTTTCACCCCTCCACTTT.